The 25 T cell receptor beta chains below all came from one sample that was sequenced in a study of blood T cell repertoires in COVID-19. Sequencing was performed with immunoSEQ multiplex PCR; in TCRdb, only in-frame clones are kept and a portion is missing. The data contain 130,000 to 150,000 clones, around four fifths of them singletons. The sample consisted of peripheral blood. The receptors stem from a woman aged 40 to 50 with active or convalescent COVID-19.

This clone was seen a single time. The chain couples TRBV27 to TRBJ2-1; TRBD2 agrees at 7 bases. With V trimmed by 6 bases and J by 7 bases, 9 bases remained unmatched. This CDR3 has 14 amino acids. The germline V gene has CDR1 MNHEY and CDR2 SMNVEV (reference sequence). The CDR3 here is CASSFGGTWNEQFF. DNA for the CDR3: TGTGCCAGCAGCTTCGGGGGGACCTGGAATGAGCAGTTCTTC.

The V gene is TRBV6-5, the J gene TRBJ1-2; no clear D. Germline CDR1 reads MNHEY; CDR2 reads SVGAGI. There are 15 residues in the CDR3. The V and J ends lost 6 bases and 2 bases respectively, with 16 bases between them. CDR3 coding DNA: TGTGCCAGCAGCCTTTGGGAGGCACTCAACTATGGCTACACCTTC. Residues: CASSLWEALNYGYTF.

The gene calls are TRBV28 and TRBJ2-3, with TRBD2 matching over 8 bases. Per germline, CDR1 MDHEN and CDR2 SYDVKM. The ends lost 2 bases at V and 2 bases at J; junction bases unmatched: 3. The CDR3 is made up of 15 amino acids. The CDR3 loop reads CASSLAGGPTDTQYF. The CDR3 DNA sequence: TGTGCCAGCAGTTTAGCGGGAGGACCCACAGATACGCAGTATTTT. Based on the CDR3 plus reference TRBV28 and TRBJ2-3, the full variable domain is DVKVTQSSRYLVKRTGEKVFLECVQDMDHENMFWYRQDPGLGLRLIYFSYDVKMKEKGDIPEGYSVSREKKERFSLILESASTNQTSMYLCASSLAGGPTDTQYFGPGTRLTVL.

Ten or more counts support this clone. The chain carries TRBV30 and TRBJ1-1; D is possibly TRBD1 (6 bases). Germline V gene lookup returns CDR1 GTSNPN and CDR2 SVGIG (reference sequence). This CDR3 is built from 14 residues. V lost 0 bases to trimming and J lost 3 bases, with 11 bases between them. CDR3 in amino acids: CAWSVGGEYTEAFF. As DNA, the CDR3 is TGTGCCTGGAGTGTAGGGGGAGAGTACACTGAAGCTTTCTTT.

This sequence joins TRBV19 and TRBJ2-6; D perhaps matches TRBD2 (5 bases). The germline V and J ends were trimmed by 11 bases and 0 bases, with 11 bases remaining between them. Germline loops: CDR1 LNHDA, CDR2 SQIVND (reference sequence). CDR3 size: 14 residues. The CDR3 reads CASGWSSGANVLTF. The CDR3 DNA follows: TGTGCCTCGGGATGGAGCTCTGGGGCCAACGTCCTGACTTTC.

This chain joins TRBV7-9 and TRBJ1-6, with D unresolved. Germline V CDR1 and CDR2: SEHNR, FQNEAQ (reference sequence). The CDR3 spans 14 residues. With 6 bases removed from V and 7 bases from J, the gap between germline ends came to 13 bases. DNA of the CDR3: TGTGCCAGCAGTATCACCGCAGGAAATTCACCCCTCCACTTT. The encoded protein is CASSITAGNSPLHF.

The V gene is TRBV6-5, the J gene TRBJ1-5; the D is unclear. CDR3 length: 13 amino acids. V lost 7 bases, J lost 5 bases, and 12 bases lay in between. The germline CDR1 and CDR2 sequences are MNHEY and SVGAGI. CDR3 residues: CASTAGRDQPQHF. The CDR3 DNA sequence: TGTGCCAGCACCGCTGGGAGGGATCAGCCCCAGCATTTT.

The table lists this clone with a few counts. The DNA of the CDR3 is TGTGCCAGCAGCTTTGGAGGGTCCGGCTACACCTTC. It translates to CASSFGGSGYTF. V and J are TRBV5-6 and TRBJ1-2, with D hard to call. The V and J ends lost 2 bases and 8 bases respectively, with 10 bases between them. This CDR3 region has 12 residues. Germline CDR1 reads SGHDT; CDR2 reads YYEEEE. Full variable domain (missing parts from reference TRBV5-6 and TRBJ1-2): DAGVTQSPTHLIKTRGQQVTLRCSPKSGHDTVSWYQQALGQGPQFIFQYYEEEERQRGNFPDRFSGHQFPNYSSELNVNALLLGDSALYLCASSFGGSGYTFGSGTRLTVV.

The V gene is TRBV24-1, the J gene TRBJ1-2; 8 bases line up with TRBD1. This CDR3 comprises 14 residues. Germline V gene sequence: CDR1 KGHDR, CDR2 SFDVKD. V lost 6 bases and J lost 0; bases outside the gene matches: 2. CDR3 sequence reads: CATSRTGPNYGYTF. CDR3 bases: TGTGCCACCAGTCGGACAGGGCCTAACTATGGCTACACCTTC.

The chain uses TRBV6-4 and TRBJ2-6; 7 nucleotides line up with TRBD2. With 1 base clipped from V and 4 bases from J, the junction kept 13 bases outside the gene matches. CDR1 is MRHNA, CDR2 SNTAGT, per germline. The CDR3 length is 19 residues. The CDR3 reads CASSDFAGRESLGANVLTF. CDR3 nucleotide sequence: TGTGCCAGCAGTGACTTTGCAGGGAGGGAGTCTCTGGGGGCCAACGTCCTGACTTTC.

The chain recombines TRBV5-4 with TRBJ1-2, with D maybe TRBD1 (6 bases). Germline CDR1 and CDR2: SGHNT and YYREEE (reference sequence). The V end was cut by 2 bases, the J end by 1 base, with 9 bases between. The CDR3 is 14 amino acids. The CDR3 nucleotides are TGTGCCAGCAGCTTTGACAGGAATAACTATGGCTACACCTTC. Translating gives CASSFDRNNYGYTF.

The V gene is TRBV29-1, the J gene TRBJ1-1; 9 nucleotides align to TRBD1. The V segment lost 4 bases and the J segment 9 bases; nucleotides outside the gene matches: 3. The CDR3 covers 11 residues. The V gene's germline CDR1 is SQVTM and CDR2 ANQGSEA. The CDR3, as DNA: TGCAGCGTTGGGGACAGGGAGCAAGCTTTCTTT. The encoded protein is CSVGDREQAFF.

The chain has TRBV7-2 and TRBJ2-1, with a weak D call TRBD2 (6 bases). The CDR3 loop spans 15 amino acids. Germline V lookup: CDR1 SGHTA, CDR2 FQGNSA. Trimming pared 7 bases from V and 3 bases from J, leaving 16 bases between. CDR3 residues: CASTSPGTYYNEQFF. The CDR3 nucleotides are TGTGCCAGCACCTCCCCCGGGACTTACTACAATGAGCAGTTCTTC.

V is TRBV29-1 and J is TRBJ1-1, with D possibly matching TRBD1 (6 bases). Trimming cost V 2 bases and J 5 bases, with 12 bases left between them. Germline CDR1 is SQVTM and CDR2 is ANQGSEA. The CDR3 is 13 amino acids. The CDR3 DNA reads TGCAGCGTTGAACCGCGGGGGGCGACTGAAGCTTTCTTT. Translation: CSVEPRGATEAFF. The variable domain in full, completed from reference TRBV29-1 and TRBJ1-1, reads SAVISQKPSRDICQRGTSLTIQCQVDSQVTMMFWYRQQPGQSLTLIATANQGSEATYESGFVIDKFPISRPNLTFSTLTVSNMSPEDSSIYLCSVEPRGATEAFFGQGTRLTVV.

This sequence joins TRBV6-5 and TRBJ2-7, with D perhaps TRBD1 (7 bases). V was clipped by 6 bases and J by 3 bases, with 15 bases between them. Per germline, CDR1 MNHEY and CDR2 SVGAGI. The CDR3 runs 14 residues. CDR3 coding DNA: TGTGCCAGCAGCCCGGCGGGACAGATCTACGAGCAGTACTTC. Amino acid sequence: CASSPAGQIYEQYF.

The V and J genes are TRBV5-6 and TRBJ2-1; TRBD2 agrees at 7 bases. V was pared by 2 bases and J by 4 bases, with 3 bases of the junction left unmatched. The germline V gene has CDR1 SGHDT and CDR2 YYEEEE. There are 14 residues in the CDR3. In DNA form, the CDR3 reads TGTGCCAGCAGCTTCCAGGGAGGGTACAATGAGCAGTTCTTC. Protein product: CASSFQGGYNEQFF.

This chain uses TRBV15 with TRBJ1-5; 7 nucleotides agree with TRBD1. Germline V gene data show CDR1 as LNHNV and CDR2 as YYDKDF (reference sequence). Trimming took 0 bases from V and 4 from J; bases not matched to a gene: 6. The CDR3 is 16 residues long. CDR3 region: CATSRDRGRGNQPQHF. The CDR3 coding sequence is TGTGCCACCAGCAGAGATCGAGGCAGGGGGAATCAGCCCCAGCATTTT.

The gene calls are TRBV7-9 and TRBJ1-1, with 8 bases aligning to TRBD1. Germline CDR1 SEHNR, CDR2 FQNEAQ (reference sequence). The CDR3 extends over 16 amino acids. The trim removed 1 base at V and 6 bases at J, leaving 10 bases unmatched. The CDR3 DNA is TGTGCCAGCAGCTTAGGAGGGCAGGGGGCGAGGGCTGAAGCTTTCTTT. It translates to CASSLGGQGARAEAFF.

V usage is TRBV28 and J usage is TRBJ2-7; 7 nucleotides line up with TRBD1. Looked up from germline, CDR1 is MDHEN and CDR2 is SYDVKM. The CDR3 has 17 residues. The V gene end was trimmed by 10 bases and the J gene end by 5 bases; junction bases not matched to a gene: 23. The CDR3 protein is CATSYLQQGLRVDEQYF. The CDR3 bases are TGTGCCACCTCGTATTTACAACAGGGGCTGAGGGTGGACGAGCAGTACTTC.

This sequence joins TRBV11-3 and TRBJ1-1; 7 positions agree with TRBD1. J was trimmed by 4 bases and V by 4 bases; bases with no gene match: 3. This CDR3 contains 13 residues. Germline V gene sequence: CDR1 SGHNT, CDR2 YENEEA. CDR3 sequence reads: CASSSGQATEAFF. CDR3 DNA: TGTGCCAGCAGCTCCGGACAGGCCACTGAAGCTTTCTTT. Full variable domain (missing parts from reference TRBV11-3 and TRBJ1-1): EAGVVQSPRYKIIEKKQPVAFWCNPISGHNTLYWYLQNLGQGPELLIRYENEEAVDDSQLPKDRFSAERLKGVDSTLKIQPAELGDSAVYLCASSSGQATEAFFGQGTRLTVV.

This clone was counted between two and nine times. This sequence joins TRBV5-6 and TRBJ1-5, with D unresolved. Germline lookup yields CDR1 SGHDT and CDR2 YYEEEE. The V end lost 5 bases, the J end lost 6 bases, and 9 bases lay between the germline ends. The CDR3 is made up of 12 amino acids. The CDR3 coding sequence is TGTGCCAGCAGTTCTACGGGTCAGCCCCAGCATTTT. Its translation is CASSSTGQPQHF.

The chain is built from TRBV21-1 and TRBJ1-4; the table names TRBD1, a call not compared with the DNA. TRBV21-1 counts as a pseudogene. The CDR3 length is 20 residues. The DNA for the CDR3 is TGTGCCAGCAGCAAAGTTGGCAGGGGTTATATTCGGGTTGCTAATGAAAAACTGTTTTTT. This encodes CASSKVGRGYIRVANEKLFF.

CDR3 loop: CASSQAPGTGETEAFF. As DNA, the CDR3 is TGTGCCAGCAGCCAAGCTCCCGGGACAGGAGAAACTGAAGCTTTCTTT. V and J are TRBV4-2 and TRBJ1-1; 8 positions agree with TRBD1. Germline CDR1 is LGHNA and CDR2 is YNFKEQ. CDR3 length equals 16 residues. V shed 1 base and J 5 bases; nucleotides not matched to a gene: 9.

The genes are TRBV4-3 and TRBJ2-3; 8 positions agree with TRBD2. The V gene end was trimmed by 4 bases and the J gene end by 3 bases; junction bases not matched to a gene: 9. The CDR3 spans 16 residues. Germline V gene lookup returns CDR1 LGHNA and CDR2 YSLEER. The CDR3 nucleotides read TGCGCCAGCAGCCGTAAGCGGGAGTTGTCGACAGATACGCAGTATTTT. Its protein product is CASSRKRELSTDTQYF.

V gene TRBV19 combines with J gene TRBJ2-1; TRBD2 aligns across 9 bases. The CDR3 totals 17 residues. V was pared by 3 bases and J by 2 bases, with 8 bases of the junction left unmatched. Looked up from germline, CDR1 is LNHDA and CDR2 is SQIVND (reference sequence). CDR3 protein: CASSIPIAGAPYNEQFF. The DNA for the CDR3 is TGTGCCAGTAGTATCCCAATAGCGGGGGCCCCCTACAATGAGCAGTTCTTC.